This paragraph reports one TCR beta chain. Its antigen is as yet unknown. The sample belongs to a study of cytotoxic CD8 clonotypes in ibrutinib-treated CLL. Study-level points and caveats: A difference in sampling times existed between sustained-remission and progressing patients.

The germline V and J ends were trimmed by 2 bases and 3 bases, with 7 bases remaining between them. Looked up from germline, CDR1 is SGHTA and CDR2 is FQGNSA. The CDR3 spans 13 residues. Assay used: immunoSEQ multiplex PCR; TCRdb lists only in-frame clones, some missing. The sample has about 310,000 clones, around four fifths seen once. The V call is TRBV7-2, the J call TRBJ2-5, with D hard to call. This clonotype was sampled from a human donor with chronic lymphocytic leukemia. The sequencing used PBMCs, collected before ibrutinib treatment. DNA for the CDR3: TGTGCCAGCAGCTTATCTCTTGAAGAGACCCAGTACTTC. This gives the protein CASSLSLEETQYF.